Following are 30 T cell receptor beta chains from one sample sequenced in a study of spatial heterogeneity in lung cancer. The time point is: sample taken at primary tumor resection. Unsorted samples of tumor, nontumor lung or frozen PBMC had their whole RNA sequenced. Via MiXCR, TCRdb re-called the 5' RACE reads, giving one row per CDR3 protein. The table lists about 92,000 distinct CDR3 sequences, about 12% of them singletons. This specimen was PBMCs, taken at surgery. Receptors originate from a male donor with early-stage non-small cell lung cancer.

The chain recombines TRBV2 with TRBJ1-1; D unresolved. This CDR3 contains 13 residues. Germline-derived CDR1 and CDR2 are SNHLY and FYNNEI. Trimming stripped 6 bases from V and 7 bases from J, with 15 bases between. The CDR3 loop reads CASRGWLSGEAFF. The CDR3 region has the DNA TGTGCCAGCAGGGGATGGTTATCGGGTGAAGCTTTCTTT.

This chain links TRBV20-1 with TRBJ2-5, with D perhaps matching TRBD1 (5 bases). The CDR3 sequence is 13 residues long. Germline V gives CDR1 DFQATT, CDR2 SNEGSKA (reference sequence). V lost 0 bases and J lost 1, with 6 bases in between. CDR3 bases: TGCAGTGCTAGAGACAGGGCCCAAGAGACCCAGTACTTC. Its protein product is CSARDRAQETQYF.

The V and J genes are TRBV11-2 and TRBJ2-3; the D call may be TRBD1 or TRBD2 (5 bases each). The germline gives CDR1 SGHAT, CDR2 FQNNGV. Trimming took off 0 bases at V and 2 bases at J, with 9 bases between the two ends. The CDR3 runs 15 residues. The CDR3 spells CASSLDRGYTDTQYF. The CDR3 nucleotides are TGTGCCAGCAGCTTAGACCGGGGCTACACAGATACGCAGTATTTT.

The chain recombines TRBV4-1 with TRBJ1-2; D not resolved. Trimming took 0 bases from V and 4 from J, leaving 12 bases between them. CDR1 is MGHRA and CDR2 is YSYEKL in the germline V gene. The CDR3 consists of 15 residues. The CDR3 coding sequence is TGCGCCAGCAGCCAAGATTACAATGTCATCTATGGCTACACCTTC. This sequence encodes CASSQDYNVIYGYTF.

This clonotype was found many times. The rearrangement uses TRBV4-1 and TRBJ1-5, with D uncertain. This CDR3 is built from 17 residues. The germline V and J ends were trimmed by 0 bases and 3 bases, with 15 bases remaining between them. Germline CDR1 and CDR2: MGHRA and YSYEKL. CDR3 protein: CASSQDKSRLLNQPQHF. For the CDR3, the DNA is TGCGCCAGCAGCCAAGATAAGTCCAGGCTGCTCAATCAGCCCCAGCATTTT.

This clonotype was found a few times. V gene TRBV7-2 combines with J gene TRBJ1-1, with D unclear. The V end lost 5 bases, the J end lost 0 bases, and 10 bases lay between the germline ends. In germline, CDR1 is SGHTA, CDR2 FQGNSA. The CDR3 runs 14 residues. The CDR3 is CASSRLGVNTEAFF. In nucleotides, the CDR3 is TGTGCCAGCAGCCGACTCGGGGTGAACACTGAAGCTTTCTTT. Looking up the rest from reference TRBV7-2 and TRBJ1-1 gives the full variable domain: GAGVSQSPSNKVTEKGKDVELRCDPISGHTALYWYRQSLGQGLEFLIYFQGNSAPDKSGLPSDRFSAERTGGSVSTLTIQRTQQEDSAVYLCASSRLGVNTEAFFGQGTRLTVV.

This clonotype was seen more than once but under ten times. The chain carries TRBV5-6 and TRBJ2-1, with 8 nucleotides matching TRBD1. CDR1 and CDR2 from the germline V gene are SGHDT and YYEEEE. J gave up 6 bases and V 4 bases, and 15 bases lay outside the gene matches. The CDR3 is 17 amino acids. The CDR3 region is CASSPRTGMELLNEQFF. DNA for the CDR3: TGTGCCAGCAGCCCCCGGACAGGGATGGAACTACTCAATGAGCAGTTCTTC.

The chain is built from TRBV6-2 or TRBV6-3 and TRBJ2-1, with TRBD1 matching 10 bases. The CDR3 runs to 13 residues. With V trimmed by 5 bases and J by 9 bases, 4 bases remained unmatched. Germline CDR1 and CDR2: MNHEY and SVGEGT. The CDR3 nucleotides are TGTGCCAGCAGTGGGACAGGGGCGAGTGAGCAGTTCTTC. Its protein product is CASSGTGASEQFF.

J is TRBJ1-2 and V is TRBV20-1; weak D call: TRBD1 (5 bases). The germline V gene has CDR1 DFQATT and CDR2 SNEGSKA (reference sequence). V lost 6 bases and J 4 bases, leaving 12 bases between the germline ends. This CDR3 contains 12 residues. The CDR3 bases are TGCAGTGCGGCAGACAGCCCCTATGGCTACACCTTC. Translated: CSAADSPYGYTF.

This clonotype was recorded a few times. The chain couples TRBV7-8 to TRBJ2-2; D perhaps matches TRBD1 (6 bases). The V and J ends lost 5 bases and 0 bases respectively, with 10 bases between them. Germline V lookup: CDR1 SGHVS, CDR2 FQNEAQ. The CDR3 is 15 residues long. Here the CDR3 reads CASSRKGANTGELFF. Here the CDR3 DNA reads TGTGCCAGCAGCCGTAAGGGGGCGAACACCGGGGAGCTGTTTTTT.

The sample holds many counts of this clonotype. V is TRBV4-3 and J is TRBJ1-1; D is unresolved. Germline CDR1 reads LGHNA; CDR2 reads YSLEER. The CDR3 loop spans 13 amino acids. V was trimmed by 3 bases and J by 1 base, leaving 6 bases between them. This CDR3 reads CASSHNTNTEAFF. CDR3 DNA: TGCGCCAGCAGCCACAACACGAACACTGAAGCTTTCTTT.

There are a few counts of this clonotype. This chain joins TRBV7-9 and TRBJ1-1; the D is unclear. Germline V gives CDR1 SEHNR, CDR2 FQNEAQ (reference sequence). The germline V and J ends were trimmed by 5 bases and 4 bases, with 14 bases remaining between them. This CDR3 spans 14 amino acids. CDR3 in amino acids: CASSRGEAPTEAFF. CDR3 sequence (DNA): TGTGCCAGCAGCCGCGGCGAGGCTCCCACTGAAGCTTTCTTT.

This chain uses TRBV9 with TRBJ2-1; 7 nucleotides match TRBD2. V shed 4 bases, J shed 15 bases, and the junction held 7 bases outside the gene matches. The CDR3 contains 11 residues. Germline values: CDR1 SGDLS, CDR2 YYNGEE. This chain's CDR3 is CASSQTSRLFF. CDR3 nucleotide sequence: TGTGCCAGCAGCCAGACTAGCCGCCTGTTCTTC.

This clonotype was seen at least ten times. The gene calls are TRBV5-5 and TRBJ2-7; weak D call: TRBD2 (6 bases). The CDR3 is made up of 15 amino acids. Per germline, CDR1 SGHKS and CDR2 YYEKEE (reference sequence). V was pared by 0 bases and J by 3 bases, with 13 bases between. Here the CDR3 DNA reads TGTGCCAGCAGCTTGGACCAGCGGGCCCACTACGAGCAGTACTTC. Translating gives CASSLDQRAHYEQYF.

V gene TRBV9 combines with J gene TRBJ1-1; 7 nucleotides align to TRBD1. The CDR3 is made up of 15 amino acids. Germline V CDR1 and CDR2: SGDLS, YYNGEE. V was clipped by 3 bases and J by 3 bases; unmatched bases: 8. CDR3: CASSARQGTDTEAFF. The CDR3 region has the DNA TGTGCCAGCAGCGCCCGACAGGGCACGGACACTGAAGCTTTCTTT.

This clonotype was counted a few times. The chain combines TRBV5-1 with TRBJ2-5; 8 nucleotides align to TRBD2. The CDR3 loop spans 16 amino acids. The junction had 7 bases not matched to a gene; V was cut back by 2 bases and J by 1 base. From germline, CDR1 is SGHRS and CDR2 YFSETQ. The CDR3 bases are TGCGCCAGCAGCTTAATGGCGGGAGGCCCCCAAGAGACCCAGTACTTC. It codes for CASSLMAGGPQETQYF.

The rearrangement uses TRBV12-3 or TRBV12-4 and TRBJ2-5; 14 bases map to TRBD2. V shed 4 bases, J shed 1 base, and the junction held 2 bases outside the gene matches. This CDR3 comprises 16 residues. The CDR3: CASSYGTSGSQETQYF. The CDR3 bases are TGTGCCAGCAGTTACGGGACTAGCGGGAGCCAAGAGACCCAGTACTTC.

There are many counts of this clonotype. This chain uses TRBV5-1 with TRBJ1-4, with TRBD1 matching 10 bases. The CDR3 is 16 amino acids. Germline V CDR1 and CDR2: SGHRS, YFSETQ. V gave up 4 bases and J gave up 1 base; unmatched junction bases: 4. The CDR3 region has the DNA TGCGCCAGCAGCGTCGGGACAGGGGAAACTAATGAAAAACTGTTTTTT. This sequence encodes CASSVGTGETNEKLFF.

This chain links TRBV5-1 with TRBJ2-3; D is unresolved. The V gene's germline CDR1 is SGHRS and CDR2 YFSETQ. The CDR3 sequence is 13 residues long. Trimming pared 4 bases from V and 2 bases from J, leaving 8 bases between. The CDR3 nucleotides read TGCGCCAGCAGCGCGCCTGCCACAGATACGCAGTATTTT. It is translated as CASSAPATDTQYF. Supplemented by reference TRBV5-1 and TRBJ2-3, the full variable domain reads KAGVTQTPRYLIKTRGQQVTLSCSPISGHRSVSWYQQTPGQGLQFLFEYFSETQRNKGNFPGRFSGRQFSNSRSEMNVSTLELGDSALYLCASSAPATDTQYFGPGTRLTVL.

There are many counts of this clonotype. CDR3 protein: CSASPDGNSPLHF. For the CDR3, the DNA is TGCAGTGCGAGTCCGGACGGGAACTCACCCCTCCACTTT. The chain couples TRBV20-1 to TRBJ1-6; D is undetermined. Trimming removed 6 bases from V and 10 bases from J, with 16 bases in between. Germline V gene data show CDR1 as DFQATT and CDR2 as SNEGSKA (reference sequence). The CDR3 has 13 amino acids.

This sequence joins TRBV12-3 or TRBV12-4 and TRBJ1-1; D not certain. This CDR3 has 13 residues. The V and J ends lost 5 bases and 1 base respectively, with 8 bases between them. DNA of the CDR3: TGTGCCAGCAGTCCCACCAAGAACACTGAAGCTTTCTTT. It yields the protein CASSPTKNTEAFF.

This clonotype was recorded a few times. The genes are TRBV28 and TRBJ2-1, with 14 bases that match TRBD2. The V and J ends lost 4 bases and 4 bases, in that order; junction bases with no gene match: 9. Germline V gene data show CDR1 as MDHEN and CDR2 as SYDVKM. There are 18 residues in the CDR3. The chain's CDR3 is CASSSPGLAGVGYNEQFF. The CDR3 DNA reads TGTGCCAGCAGTTCGCCGGGACTAGCGGGAGTGGGATACAATGAGCAGTTCTTC.

This clonotype has a count of ten or more. V usage is TRBV7-9 and J usage is TRBJ2-6, with 9 bases lining up with TRBD1. Germline CDR1 is SEHNR and CDR2 is FQNEAQ (reference sequence). V dropped 5 bases and J dropped 2; count of bases not matched to a gene: 10. The CDR3 is made up of 18 amino acids. CDR3 DNA sequence: TGTGCCAGCAGCCGAGCGACAGGGGGGTTCCCTGGGGCCAACGTCCTGACTTTC. Residues: CASSRATGGFPGANVLTF.

The table lists this clonotype with many counts. The chain joins TRBV20-1 to TRBJ1-5, with a tentative D call TRBD1 (6 bases). The germline gives CDR1 DFQATT, CDR2 SNEGSKA (reference sequence). The CDR3 length is 15 residues. The V end was cut by 3 bases, the J end by 4 bases, with 16 bases between. CDR3 sequence reads: CSASGWQGTNQPQHF. CDR3 nucleotide sequence: TGCAGTGCTAGTGGATGGCAGGGGACAAATCAGCCCCAGCATTTT.

The sample holds a few counts of this clonotype. This chain uses TRBV12-3 or TRBV12-4 with TRBJ2-2; 7 bases are a match to TRBD1. Unmatched junction bases numbered 9, after V lost 9 bases and J lost 5 bases. The CDR3 totals 14 residues. The CDR3 DNA reads as TGTGCCAGTAGGCGACAGGGCCAAACCGGGGAGCTGTTTTTT. As protein: CASRRQGQTGELFF.

V and J are TRBV5-4 and TRBJ1-2; 9 bases are shared with TRBD1. Germline loops: CDR1 SGHNT, CDR2 YYREEE (reference sequence). The CDR3 runs to 15 residues. J was trimmed by 3 bases and V by 6 bases; bases with no gene match: 9. The CDR3 region has the DNA TGTGCCAGCAATATGGGGACAGGGCGGGACTATGGCTACACCTTC. Translating gives CASNMGTGRDYGYTF.

This chain connects TRBV7-8 to TRBJ2-1; D remains unclear. Per germline, CDR1 SGHVS and CDR2 FQNEAQ. The CDR3 extends over 14 amino acids. V dropped 5 bases and J dropped 7 bases, with 15 bases sitting between them. For the CDR3, the DNA is TGTGCCAGCAGCCCCCGGGTGGCTGGGAATGAGCAGTTCTTC. It specifies CASSPRVAGNEQFF.

This clonotype was observed a handful of times. The chain uses TRBV6-5 and TRBJ1-6; D is undetermined. The CDR3 covers 17 residues. Per germline, CDR1 MNHEY and CDR2 SVGAGI. V lost 6 bases and J lost 5, with 20 bases in between. CDR3 in DNA: TGTGCCAGCAGCGAGTCTCTCAGGTGGCGGAATAATTCACCCCTCCACTTT. Translation: CASSESLRWRNNSPLHF.

This clonotype was picked up a small number of times. The chain combines TRBV5-5 with TRBJ2-7; D might be TRBD1 (6 bases). CDR1 and CDR2 (germline): SGHKS, YYEKEE (reference sequence). This CDR3 is built from 12 residues. V was pared by 2 bases and J by 4 bases, with 7 bases between. The CDR3: CASSFGTYEQYF. The CDR3 bases are TGTGCCAGCAGCTTCGGGACATACGAGCAGTACTTC.

V and J are TRBV7-2 and TRBJ2-5, with D unresolved. Germline V gene sequence: CDR1 SGHTA, CDR2 FQGNSA. The CDR3 sequence is 13 residues long. Between the trimmed V and J ends, which lost 5 bases and 4 bases, there was a span of 11 bases. The CDR3 nucleotides read TGTGCCAGCAGCATGGGCTGGGCAGAGACCCAGTACTTC. Protein sequence: CASSMGWAETQYF.